One sample yielded the 3 T cell receptor beta chains listed below, sequenced in a study of blood T cell repertoires in COVID-19. Profiling relied on immunoSEQ multiplex PCR, and the TCRdb table lists in-frame clones only, not all of them. The table shows 200,000 to 250,000 clones, with approximately 83% occurring only once. The sequencing sample was made of peripheral blood. All receptors come from a woman aged 25 to 45 who had recovered from COVID-19.

The chain couples TRBV11-2 to TRBJ1-2; D ambiguous. CDR1 and CDR2 from the germline V gene are SGHAT and FQNNGV. The V end lost 3 bases, the J end lost 4 bases, and 9 bases lay between the germline ends. The CDR3 spans 13 residues. CDR3 in DNA: TGTGCCAGCAGCTTGAGGTTGGGCTATGGCTACACCTTC. Translated, it gives CASSLRLGYGYTF. Using reference TRBV11-2 and TRBJ1-2 for the parts outside the CDR3, the full variable domain is EAGVAQSPRYKIIEKRQSVAFWCNPISGHATLYWYQQILGQGPKLLIQFQNNGVVDDSQLPKDRFSAERLKGVDSTLKIQPAKLEDSAVYLCASSLRLGYGYTFGSGTRLTVV.

CDR3 nucleotides: TGTGCCAGCAGTGGGGTCAGGGGATTTGAGACCCAGTACTTC. Its protein is CASSGVRGFETQYF. The V gene is TRBV2, the J gene TRBJ2-5, with D maybe TRBD1 (6 bases). Per the germline V gene, CDR1 is SNHLY and CDR2 is FYNNEI. The CDR3 length is 14 residues. Trimming removed 4 bases at V and 5 bases at J, with 14 bases between.

The chain is built from TRBV2 and TRBJ1-1, with TRBD1 as a possible D gene (6 bases). The CDR3 is made up of 16 amino acids. The V end was cut by 5 bases, the J end by 0 bases, with 16 bases between. Germline V CDR1 and CDR2: SNHLY, FYNNEI. In DNA, the CDR3 is TGTGCCAGCAGTCCCACAGGGCCTCCCATGAACACTGAAGCTTTCTTT. Its translation: CASSPTGPPMNTEAFF.